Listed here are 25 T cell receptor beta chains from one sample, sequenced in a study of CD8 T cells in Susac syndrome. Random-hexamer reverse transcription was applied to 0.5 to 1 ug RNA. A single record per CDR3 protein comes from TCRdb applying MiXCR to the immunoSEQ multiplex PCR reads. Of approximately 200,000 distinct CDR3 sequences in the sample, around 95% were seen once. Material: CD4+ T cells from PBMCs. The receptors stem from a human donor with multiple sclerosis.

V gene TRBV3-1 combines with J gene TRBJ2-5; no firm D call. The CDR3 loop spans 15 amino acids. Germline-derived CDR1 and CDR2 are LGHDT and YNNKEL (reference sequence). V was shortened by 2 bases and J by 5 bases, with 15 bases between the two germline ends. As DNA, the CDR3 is TGTGCCAGCAGCCAACAGACCGTCAAATCGGAGACCCAGTACTTC. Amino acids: CASSQQTVKSETQYF.

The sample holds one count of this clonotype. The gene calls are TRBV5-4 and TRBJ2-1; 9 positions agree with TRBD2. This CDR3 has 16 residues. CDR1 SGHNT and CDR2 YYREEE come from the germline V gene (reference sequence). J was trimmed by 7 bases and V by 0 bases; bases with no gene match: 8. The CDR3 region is CASSLDWAGGNNEQFF. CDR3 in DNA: TGTGCCAGCAGCTTGGATTGGGCGGGGGGGAATAATGAGCAGTTCTTC.

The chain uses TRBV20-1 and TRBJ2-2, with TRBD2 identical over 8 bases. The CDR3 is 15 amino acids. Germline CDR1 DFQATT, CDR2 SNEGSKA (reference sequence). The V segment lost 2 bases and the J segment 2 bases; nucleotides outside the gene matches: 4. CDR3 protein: CSARRSGVNTGELFF. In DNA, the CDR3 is TGCAGTGCTAGACGTAGCGGGGTAAACACCGGGGAGCTGTTTTTT.

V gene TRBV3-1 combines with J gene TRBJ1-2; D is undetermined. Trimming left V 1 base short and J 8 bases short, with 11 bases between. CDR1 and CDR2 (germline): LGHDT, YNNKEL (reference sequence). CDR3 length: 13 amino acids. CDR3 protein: CASSQGQVMGYTF. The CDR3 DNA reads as TGTGCCAGCAGCCAAGGGCAGGTTATGGGCTACACCTTC.

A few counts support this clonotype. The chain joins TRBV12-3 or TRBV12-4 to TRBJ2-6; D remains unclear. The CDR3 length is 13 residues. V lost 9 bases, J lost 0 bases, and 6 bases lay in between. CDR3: CASRSSGANVLTF. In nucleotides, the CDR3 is TGTGCCAGTAGGAGCTCTGGGGCCAACGTCCTGACTTTC.

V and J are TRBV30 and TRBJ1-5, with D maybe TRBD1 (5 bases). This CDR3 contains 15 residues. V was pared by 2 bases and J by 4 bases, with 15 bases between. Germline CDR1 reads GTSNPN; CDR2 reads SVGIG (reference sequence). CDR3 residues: CAWSLPGTANQPQHF. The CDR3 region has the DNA TGTGCCTGGAGTCTCCCCGGGACGGCGAATCAGCCCCAGCATTTT.

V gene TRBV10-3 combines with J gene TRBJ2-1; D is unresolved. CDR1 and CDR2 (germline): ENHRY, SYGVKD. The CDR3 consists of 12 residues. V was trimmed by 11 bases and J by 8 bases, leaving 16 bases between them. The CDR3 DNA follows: TGTGCCCACTCCTCGATGGGCGATGAGCAGTTCTTC. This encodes CAHSSMGDEQFF.

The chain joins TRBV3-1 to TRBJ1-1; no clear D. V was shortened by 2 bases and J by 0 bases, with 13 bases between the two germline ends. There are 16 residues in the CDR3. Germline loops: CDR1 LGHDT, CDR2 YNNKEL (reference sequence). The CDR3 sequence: CASSQRTGAMNTEAFF. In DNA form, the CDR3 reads TGTGCCAGCAGCCAACGAACCGGAGCAATGAACACTGAAGCTTTCTTT.

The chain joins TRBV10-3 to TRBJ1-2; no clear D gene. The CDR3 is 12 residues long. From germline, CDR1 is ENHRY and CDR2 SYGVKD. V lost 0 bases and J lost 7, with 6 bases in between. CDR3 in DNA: TGTGCCATCAGTGAGTCAGGGAGTGGCTACACCTTC. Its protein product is CAISESGSGYTF.

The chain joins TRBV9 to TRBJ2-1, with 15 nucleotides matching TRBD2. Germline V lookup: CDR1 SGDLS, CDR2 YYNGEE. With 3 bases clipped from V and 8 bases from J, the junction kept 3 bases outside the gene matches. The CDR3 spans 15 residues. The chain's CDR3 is CASSGTSGGVDEQFF. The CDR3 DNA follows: TGTGCCAGCAGCGGGACTAGCGGGGGGGTCGATGAGCAGTTCTTC.

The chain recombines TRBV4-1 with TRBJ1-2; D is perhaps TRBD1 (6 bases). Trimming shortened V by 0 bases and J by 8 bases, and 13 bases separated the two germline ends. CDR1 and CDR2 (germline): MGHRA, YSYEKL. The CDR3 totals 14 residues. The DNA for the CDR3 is TGCGCCAGCAGCCAAGATCCTAGAACAGGGGGCTACACCTTC. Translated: CASSQDPRTGGYTF.

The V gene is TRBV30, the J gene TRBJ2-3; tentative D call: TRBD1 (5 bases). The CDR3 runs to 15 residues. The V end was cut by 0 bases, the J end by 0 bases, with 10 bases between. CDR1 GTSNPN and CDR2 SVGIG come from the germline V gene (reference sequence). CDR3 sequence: CAWSVQATSTDTQYF. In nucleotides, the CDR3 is TGTGCCTGGAGTGTACAGGCTACTAGCACAGATACGCAGTATTTT.

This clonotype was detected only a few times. The CDR3 bases are TGCAGTGCTAGGCGGGGGGCAGAGACCCAGTACTTC. The encoded protein is CSARRGAETQYF. V usage is TRBV20-1 and J usage is TRBJ2-5; 8 nucleotides line up with TRBD2. This CDR3 has 12 amino acids. Per germline, CDR1 DFQATT and CDR2 SNEGSKA (reference sequence). V was pared by 3 bases and J by 4 bases, with 1 base of the junction left unmatched.

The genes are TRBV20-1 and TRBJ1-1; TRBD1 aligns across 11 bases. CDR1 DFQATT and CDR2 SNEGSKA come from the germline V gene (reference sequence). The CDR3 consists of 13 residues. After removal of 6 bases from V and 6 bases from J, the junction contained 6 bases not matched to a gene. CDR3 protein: CSATGTGGPEAFF. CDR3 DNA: TGCAGTGCCACCGGGACAGGGGGACCTGAAGCTTTCTTT.

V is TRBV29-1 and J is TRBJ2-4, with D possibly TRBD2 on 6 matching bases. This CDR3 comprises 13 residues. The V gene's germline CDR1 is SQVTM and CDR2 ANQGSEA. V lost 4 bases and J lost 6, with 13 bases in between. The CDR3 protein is CSVGASAGNIQYF. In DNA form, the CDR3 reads TGCAGCGTTGGGGCTAGCGCTGGAAACATTCAGTACTTC.

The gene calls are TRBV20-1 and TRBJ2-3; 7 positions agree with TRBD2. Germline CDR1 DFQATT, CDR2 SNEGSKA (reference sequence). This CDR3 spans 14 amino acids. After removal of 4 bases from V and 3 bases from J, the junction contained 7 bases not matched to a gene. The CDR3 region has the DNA TGCAGTGCTAAGCGGGGAGCGCCTACAGATACGCAGTATTTT. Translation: CSAKRGAPTDTQYF.

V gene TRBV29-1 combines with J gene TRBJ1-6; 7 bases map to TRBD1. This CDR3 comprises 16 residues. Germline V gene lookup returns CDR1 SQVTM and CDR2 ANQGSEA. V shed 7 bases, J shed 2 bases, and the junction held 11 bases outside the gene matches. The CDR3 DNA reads TGCAGCGCGAACCAACAGGGGCGACCCTATAATTCACCCCTCCACTTT. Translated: CSANQQGRPYNSPLHF.

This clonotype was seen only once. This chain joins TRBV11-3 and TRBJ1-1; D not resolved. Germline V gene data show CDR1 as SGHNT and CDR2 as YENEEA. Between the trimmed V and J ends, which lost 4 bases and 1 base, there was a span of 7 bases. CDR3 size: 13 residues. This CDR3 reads CASSSEENTEAFF. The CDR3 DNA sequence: TGTGCCAGCAGCTCGGAGGAGAACACTGAAGCTTTCTTT.

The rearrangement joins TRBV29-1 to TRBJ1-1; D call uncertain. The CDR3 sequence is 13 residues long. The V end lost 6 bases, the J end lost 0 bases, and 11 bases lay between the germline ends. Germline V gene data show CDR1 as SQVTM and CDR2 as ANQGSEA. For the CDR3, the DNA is TGCAGCGTAGCTCGGGCCTTGAACACTGAAGCTTTCTTT. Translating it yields CSVARALNTEAFF.

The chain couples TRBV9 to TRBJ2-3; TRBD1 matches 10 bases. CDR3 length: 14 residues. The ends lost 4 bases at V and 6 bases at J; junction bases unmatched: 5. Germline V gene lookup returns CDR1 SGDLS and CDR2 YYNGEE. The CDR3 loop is CASSMTGGEDTQYF. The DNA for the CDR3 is TGTGCCAGCAGCATGACAGGGGGCGAGGATACGCAGTATTTT.

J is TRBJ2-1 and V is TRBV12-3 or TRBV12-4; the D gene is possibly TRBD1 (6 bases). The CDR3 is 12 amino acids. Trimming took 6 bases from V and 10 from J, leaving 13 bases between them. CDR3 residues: CASSIGTWEQFF. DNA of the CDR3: TGTGCCAGCAGCATCGGGACATGGGAGCAGTTCTTC.

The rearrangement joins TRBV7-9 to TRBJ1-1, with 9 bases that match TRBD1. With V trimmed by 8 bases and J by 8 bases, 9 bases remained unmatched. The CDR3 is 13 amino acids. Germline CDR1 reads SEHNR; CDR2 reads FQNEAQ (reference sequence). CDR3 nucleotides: TGTGCCAGCCGGGACAGGGTCCAGGCCGAAGCTTTCTTT. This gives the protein CASRDRVQAEAFF.

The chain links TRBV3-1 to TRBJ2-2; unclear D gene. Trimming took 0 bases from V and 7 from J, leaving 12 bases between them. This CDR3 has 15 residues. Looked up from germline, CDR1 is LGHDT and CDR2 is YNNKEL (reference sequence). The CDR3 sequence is CASSQEPSRGGELFF. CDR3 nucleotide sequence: TGTGCCAGCAGCCAAGAGCCTTCGCGTGGCGGGGAGCTGTTTTTT.

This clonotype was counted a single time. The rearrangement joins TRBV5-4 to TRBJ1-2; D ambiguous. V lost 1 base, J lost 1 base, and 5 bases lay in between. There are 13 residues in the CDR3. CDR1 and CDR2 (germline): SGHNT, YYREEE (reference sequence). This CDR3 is CASSLMGNYGYTF. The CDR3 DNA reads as TGTGCCAGCAGCTTGATGGGTAACTATGGCTACACCTTC.

The CDR3 DNA follows: TGCAGTGCGGTCGAAACCCTCATGAACACTGAAGCTTTCTTT. Translation gives CSAVETLMNTEAFF. V usage is TRBV20-1 and J usage is TRBJ1-1; D unresolved. The V gene's germline CDR1 is DFQATT and CDR2 SNEGSKA (reference sequence). The CDR3 loop spans 14 amino acids. V dropped 6 bases and J dropped 0 bases, with 14 bases sitting between them.